The T cell receptor (beta chain) under discussion was sequenced for a study of T cells in Graves' hyperthyroidism and ophthalmopathy. Comments on this clonotype: One base away lies a much larger clone, so this may be a sequencing read error.

Amplification of TCR beta CDR3 regions used RNA as the template. When the TCR CDR3 underwent first-round RT-PCR, the HTBI primer set was used. MiXCR was run by TCRdb on the multiplex PCR reads, yielding one entry per CDR3 protein. The table records 750,000 to 950,000 distinct CDR3 sequences, roughly 40% of them present only once. CDR1 DFQATT and CDR2 SNEGSKA come from the germline V gene (reference sequence). Trimming shortened V by 8 bases and J by 7 bases, and 17 bases separated the two germline ends. The CDR3 spans 12 residues. This TCR derives from a man in his late teens or twenties with Graves' hyperthyroidism. This rearrangement joins TRBV20-1 to TRBJ1-1; D call uncertain. Sequenced: blood. The CDR3 reads CSTIRPGGEAFF. CDR3 in DNA: TGCAGTACTATCAGACCGGGAGGTGAAGCTTTCTTT.